This T cell receptor beta chain was profiled in a study of cytomegalovirus exposure and HLA in healthy donors. Amplification used 60 Vbeta primers and 13 Jbeta primers. The method was immunoSEQ multiplex PCR; TCRdb's version includes in-frame clones alone and lacks a portion of them. The sample has 160,000 or so clones; roughly 80% are singletons. The CDR3 extends over 13 amino acids. Deletions cut 6 bases from V and 3 bases from J, with 12 bases between. Looked up from germline, CDR1 is SGHRS and CDR2 is YFSETQ. The TCR was taken from a female donor in good health and CMV-seronegative. This chain uses TRBV5-1 with TRBJ1-1; D may be TRBD1 (5 bases). The sample consisted of PBMCs. CDR3 amino acids: CASMFIGDTEAFF. The CDR3 DNA sequence: TGCGCCAGCATGTTTATAGGGGACACTGAAGCTTTCTTT.